The subject of this entry is one TCR beta chain. This sample stems from a study of blood T cell repertoires in COVID-19. Study context: Samples taken during acute and convalescent COVID-19 were collected in the United States, Italy and Spain. T cells, B-cell-depleted T cells, or PBMCs supplied cDNA or gDNA.

The V end was cut by 6 bases, the J end by 9 bases, with 12 bases between. The V gene's germline CDR1 is SGHAT and CDR2 FQDESV (reference sequence). The length of the CDR3 is 12 residues. Sequenced by immunoSEQ multiplex PCR; TCRdb stores in-frame clones only, minus some. The repertoire has some 190,000 clones, just under 85% of them found once; the top ten carry 5.1%. The genes are TRBV11-1 and TRBJ2-1; D might be TRBD2 (5 bases). This sequence was found in a woman aged 70-85 years with active or convalescent COVID-19. Sequencing was done on a sample of peripheral blood. CDR3 loop: CASSSAGVEQFF. Here the CDR3 DNA reads TGTGCCAGCAGTTCGGCGGGTGTTGAGCAGTTCTTC.